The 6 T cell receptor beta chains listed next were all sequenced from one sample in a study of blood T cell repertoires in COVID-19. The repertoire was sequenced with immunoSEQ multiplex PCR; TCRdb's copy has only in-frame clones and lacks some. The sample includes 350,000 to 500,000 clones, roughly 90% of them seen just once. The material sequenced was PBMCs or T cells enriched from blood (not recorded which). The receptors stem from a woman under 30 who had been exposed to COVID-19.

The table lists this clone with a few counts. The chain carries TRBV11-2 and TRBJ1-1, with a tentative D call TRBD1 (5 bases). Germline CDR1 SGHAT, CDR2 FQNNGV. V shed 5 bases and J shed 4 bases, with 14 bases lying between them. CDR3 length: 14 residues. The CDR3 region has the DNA TGTGCCAGCAGCACAGACAGTGGAAGCACTGAAGCTTTCTTT. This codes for CASSTDSGSTEAFF.

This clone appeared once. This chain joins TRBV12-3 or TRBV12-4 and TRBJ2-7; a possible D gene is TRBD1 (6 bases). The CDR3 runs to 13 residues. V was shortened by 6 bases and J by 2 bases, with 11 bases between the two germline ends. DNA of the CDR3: TGTGCCAGCAGCCGACAGGTTACCTACGAGCAGTACTTC. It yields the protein CASSRQVTYEQYF.

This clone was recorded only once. CDR3 sequence (DNA): TGTGCCACCAGCGCCCAAGGGAGGGAGACCCAGTACTTC. As protein: CATSAQGRETQYF. The J gene is TRBJ2-5, the V gene TRBV15, with a possible D match to TRBD2 (6 bases). Germline V lookup: CDR1 LNHNV, CDR2 YYDKDF (reference sequence). This CDR3 is built from 13 residues. V dropped 5 bases and J dropped 5 bases, with 12 bases sitting between them.

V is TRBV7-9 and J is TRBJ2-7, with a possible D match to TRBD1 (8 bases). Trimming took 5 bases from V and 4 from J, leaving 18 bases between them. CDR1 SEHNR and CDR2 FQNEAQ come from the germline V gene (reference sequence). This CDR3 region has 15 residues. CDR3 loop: CASSTTGQGGYEQYF. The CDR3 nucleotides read TGTGCCAGCAGCACCACCGGACAGGGAGGGTACGAGCAGTACTTC. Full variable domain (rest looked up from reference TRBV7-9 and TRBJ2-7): DTGVSQNPRHKITKRGQNVTFRCDPISEHNRLYWYRQTLGQGPEFLTYFQNEAQLEKSRLLSDRFSAERPKGSFSTLEIQRTEQGDSAMYLCASSTTGQGGYEQYFGPGTRLTVT.

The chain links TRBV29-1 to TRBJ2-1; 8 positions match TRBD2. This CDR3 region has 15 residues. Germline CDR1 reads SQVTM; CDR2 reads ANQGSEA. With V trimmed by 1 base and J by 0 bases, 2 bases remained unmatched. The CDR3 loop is CSVEGGRNSYNEQFF. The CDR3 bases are TGCAGCGTTGAAGGCGGGAGGAACTCCTACAATGAGCAGTTCTTC.

The CDR3 nucleotides are TGTGCCAGCGCCAGAGCGGTGGGGTACAATGAGCAGTTCTTC. This codes for CASARAVGYNEQFF. The rearrangement links TRBV19 to TRBJ2-1; weak D call: TRBD2 (5 bases). The CDR3 contains 14 residues. CDR1 is LNHDA, CDR2 SQIVND, per germline (reference sequence). V gave up 9 bases and J gave up 4 bases, with 16 bases separating them.